The 13 T cell receptor beta chains presented below share a single source sample, sequenced in a study of control samples from healthy donors and cancer patients. The method was immunoSEQ multiplex PCR; TCRdb's version includes in-frame clones alone and lacks a portion of them. Here the sample spans about 120,000 clones, more than 75% being singletons. The specimen sequenced was blood. Receptors were obtained from a woman between 65 and 79 years old in good health.

This chain links TRBV6-2 or TRBV6-3 with TRBJ1-3; D not certain. CDR1 and CDR2 (germline): MNHEY, SVGEGT. CDR3 length: 16 amino acids. Trimming stripped 3 bases from V and 0 bases from J, with 12 bases between. The CDR3 DNA is TGTGCCAGCAGTTATATCGGCCCAGGCTCTGGAAACACCATATATTTT. Translated, it gives CASSYIGPGSGNTIYF.

The chain is built from TRBV19 and TRBJ1-3; 11 nucleotides match TRBD1. Germline V gene sequence: CDR1 LNHDA, CDR2 SQIVND (reference sequence). The CDR3 has 17 amino acids. Losses at the gene ends were 3 bases for V and 1 base for J; bases not matched to a gene: 5. Written as DNA, the CDR3 is TGTGCCAGTAGTATGGCGGACAGGGGGCGATCTGGAAACACCATATATTTT. This translates into CASSMADRGRSGNTIYF.

The V call is TRBV19, the J call TRBJ1-3; 9 bases agree with TRBD1. The ends lost 5 bases at V and 5 bases at J; junction bases unmatched: 10. Germline V gene data show CDR1 as LNHDA and CDR2 as SQIVND (reference sequence). This CDR3 is 16 amino acids long. CDR3 sequence: CASSRPGTGYRNTIYF. The DNA of the CDR3 is TGTGCCAGTAGTCGACCCGGGACAGGGTACAGAAACACCATATATTTT. Supplemented by reference TRBV19 and TRBJ1-3, the full variable domain reads DGGITQSPKYLFRKEGQNVTLSCEQNLNHDAMYWYRQDPGQGLRLIYYSQIVNDFQKGDIAEGYSVSREKKESFPLTVTSAQKNPTAFYLCASSRPGTGYRNTIYFGEGSWLTVV.

The CDR3 DNA sequence: TGTGCCAGCAAGTCCGCGGACAGGGTGGATGGCTACACCTTC. This sequence encodes CASKSADRVDGYTF. This chain joins TRBV27 and TRBJ1-2, with 8 bases that match TRBD1. The CDR3 runs 14 residues. Germline CDR1 reads MNHEY; CDR2 reads SMNVEV (reference sequence). V shed 7 bases and J 6 bases; nucleotides not matched to a gene: 10.

This clone was found a few times. The identical CDR3 is also encoded by other nucleotide sequences in the sample. The rearrangement joins TRBV10-3 to TRBJ2-2; 10 positions match TRBD1. There are 16 residues in the CDR3. J gave up 4 bases and V 3 bases, and 5 bases lay outside the gene matches. Germline loops: CDR1 ENHRY, CDR2 SYGVKD. CDR3 nucleotides: TGTGCCATCAGTGACAGGGACAGGGGCGGCACCGGGGAGCTGTTTTTT. Amino acid sequence: CAISDRDRGGTGELFF.

This chain uses TRBV4-2 with TRBJ1-6; D remains unclear. V shed 0 bases and J shed 11 bases, with 11 bases lying between them. The CDR3 is 14 amino acids. Germline V gene sequence: CDR1 LGHNA, CDR2 YNFKEQ. CDR3 nucleotides: TGTGCCAGCAGCCAAGACGAGGGTTTAGCACCCCTCCACTTT. Residues: CASSQDEGLAPLHF.

The chain links TRBV10-1 to TRBJ1-1; D gene uncertain. The germline gives CDR1 WNHNN, CDR2 SYGVQD (reference sequence). This CDR3 region has 13 residues. The V gene lost 4 bases and the J gene lost 10 bases, with 16 bases spanning the gap. CDR3 nucleotides: TGCGCCAGCAGTGGGGTGGTTGATGAGGCAGCTTTCTTT. It specifies CASSGVVDEAAFF.

The chain joins TRBV7-9 to TRBJ1-5; D is perhaps TRBD1 (6 bases). V gave up 5 bases and J gave up 4 bases, with 15 bases separating them. The CDR3 is made up of 15 amino acids. The germline V gene encodes CDR1 SEHNR and CDR2 FQNEAQ (reference sequence). The CDR3 sequence: CASSLGTSVNQPQHF. In DNA form, the CDR3 reads TGTGCCAGCAGCCTAGGGACATCCGTTAATCAGCCCCAGCATTTT.

This clone has only a few counts. The CDR3 sequence: CSVIHRDTEAFF. The CDR3 nucleotides read TGCAGCGTTATACACCGTGATACTGAAGCTTTCTTT. V usage is TRBV29-1 and J usage is TRBJ1-1; D remains unclear. This CDR3 has 12 amino acids. The germline gives CDR1 SQVTM, CDR2 ANQGSEA. V was shortened by 5 bases and J by 5 bases, with 12 bases between the two germline ends.

The chain couples TRBV5-5 to TRBJ1-1; maybe TRBD1 (6 bases). Trimming pared 4 bases from V and 6 bases from J, leaving 34 bases between. The CDR3 has 20 amino acids. CDR1 is SGHKS and CDR2 is YYEKEE in the germline V gene (reference sequence). The CDR3 sequence: CASSTRPGPDRILKGAEAFF. CDR3 DNA sequence: TGTGCCAGCAGCACCCGGCCGGGTCCCGACAGGATACTAAAGGGCGCTGAAGCTTTCTTT. Using reference TRBV5-5 and TRBJ1-1 for the parts outside the CDR3, the full variable domain is DAGVTQSPTHLIKTRGQQVTLRCSPISGHKSVSWYQQVLGQGPQFIFQYYEKEERGRGNFPDRFSARQFPNYSSELNVNALLLGDSALYLCASSTRPGPDRILKGAEAFFGQGTRLTVV.

V gene TRBV6-5 combines with J gene TRBJ1-2, with D perhaps matching TRBD1 (6 bases). This CDR3 comprises 13 residues. Germline CDR1 and CDR2: MNHEY and SVGAGI. The V gene lost 5 bases and the J gene lost 4 bases, with 11 bases spanning the gap. The CDR3 coding sequence is TGTGCCAGCAGTCCACAGGGTGGCTATGGCTACACCTTC. This encodes CASSPQGGYGYTF.

This clone came up a few times. This sample includes further DNA sequences coding for the same CDR3. The V call is TRBV12-3 or TRBV12-4, the J call TRBJ2-1; D unresolved. With 7 bases removed from V and 6 bases from J, the gap between germline ends came to 10 bases. CDR3 length: 12 residues. CDR3 DNA sequence: TGTGCCAGCACAATACTCCCCAATGAGCAGTTCTTC. It codes for CASTILPNEQFF.

The chain links TRBV12-3 or TRBV12-4 to TRBJ2-5, with a tentative D call TRBD1 (6 bases). With 10 bases removed from V and 2 bases from J, the gap between germline ends came to 14 bases. The CDR3 runs to 13 residues. DNA of the CDR3: TGTGCCACTAAAAGGGACACGCAAGAGACCCAGTACTTC. It is translated as CATKRDTQETQYF.